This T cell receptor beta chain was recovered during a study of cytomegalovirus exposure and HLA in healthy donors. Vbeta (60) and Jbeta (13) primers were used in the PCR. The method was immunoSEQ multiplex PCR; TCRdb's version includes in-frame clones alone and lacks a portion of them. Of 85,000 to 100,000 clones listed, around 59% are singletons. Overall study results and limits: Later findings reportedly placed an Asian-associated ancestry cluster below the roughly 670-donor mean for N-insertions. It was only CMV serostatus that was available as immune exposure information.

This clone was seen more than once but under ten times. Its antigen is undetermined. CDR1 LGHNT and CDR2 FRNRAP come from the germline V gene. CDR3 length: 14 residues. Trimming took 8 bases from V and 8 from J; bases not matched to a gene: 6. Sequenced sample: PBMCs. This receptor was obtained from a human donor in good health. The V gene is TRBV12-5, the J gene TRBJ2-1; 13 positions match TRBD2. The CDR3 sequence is CASTTSGGAYEQFF. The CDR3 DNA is TGTGCTAGTACCACTAGCGGGGGGGCCTATGAGCAGTTCTTC.